These 14 T cell receptor beta chains were all obtained from the same sample, sequenced in a study of cytomegalovirus exposure and HLA in healthy donors. The data were produced by immunoSEQ multiplex PCR, yet TCRdb's version contains in-frame clones alone and is incomplete. The profile shows some 70,000 clones, approximately 80% of them singletons. Source material: PBMCs. The receptors were sampled from a man aged 25-40 years in good health and CMV-seronegative.

The chain is built from TRBV11-2 and TRBJ2-3, with 10 nucleotides matching TRBD2. Per germline, CDR1 SGHAT and CDR2 FQNNGV. This CDR3 is 16 amino acids long. With V trimmed by 2 bases and J by 2 bases, 4 bases remained unmatched. DNA for the CDR3: TGTGCCAGCAGCTTATTAGCGGGGGGACACACAGATACGCAGTATTTT. It is translated as CASSLLAGGHTDTQYF.

CDR3 in amino acids: CAWSAIEQGTIQYF. For the CDR3, the DNA is TGTGCCTGGAGTGCGATTGAACAGGGAACCATTCAGTACTTC. The genes are TRBV30 and TRBJ2-4; the D gene is possibly TRBD1 (6 bases). V lost 1 base and J lost 9, with 16 bases in between. CDR1 is GTSNPN, CDR2 SVGIG, per germline (reference sequence). The CDR3 spans 14 residues.

This clone was counted a single time. The V gene is TRBV15, the J gene TRBJ1-4, with D unclear. V gave up 0 bases and J gave up 8 bases, with 7 bases separating them. CDR1 and CDR2 (germline): LNHNV, YYDKDF (reference sequence). The CDR3 is 13 residues long. The CDR3 bases are TGTGCCACCAGCAGAGAGCTAGTCGAAAAACTGTTTTTT. Encoded protein: CATSRELVEKLFF.

J is TRBJ2-3 and V is TRBV29-1, with D tentatively TRBD2 (6 bases). This CDR3 contains 13 residues. V lost 3 bases, J lost 4 bases, and 11 bases lay in between. Germline CDR1 SQVTM, CDR2 ANQGSEA. The CDR3 reads CSVETPGADTQYF. The CDR3 DNA sequence: TGCAGCGTTGAGACTCCGGGGGCAGATACGCAGTATTTT.

V usage is TRBV18 and J usage is TRBJ1-3, with a weak D call TRBD1 (6 bases). Germline CDR1 reads KGHSH; CDR2 reads LQKENI. V lost 6 bases to trimming and J lost 2 bases, with 14 bases between them. This CDR3 is 15 amino acids long. CDR3 amino acids: CASSQAGTTGNTIYF. The CDR3 DNA follows: TGTGCCAGCTCCCAAGCTGGGACAACTGGAAACACCATATATTTT.

This clone was counted a single time. The J gene is TRBJ2-1, the V gene TRBV14; D is uncertain. The length of the CDR3 is 17 residues. The germline gives CDR1 SGHDN, CDR2 FVKESK. V lost 2 bases and J lost 3, with 17 bases in between. The CDR3 sequence is CASSQSSFTEYYNEQFF. The CDR3 DNA reads TGTGCCAGCAGCCAATCGTCGTTCACAGAATACTACAATGAGCAGTTCTTC.

This clone was counted a few times. V gene TRBV25-1 combines with J gene TRBJ2-7, with D unclear. There are 11 residues in the CDR3. Trimming stripped 7 bases from V and 3 bases from J, with 7 bases between. Germline V gene data show CDR1 as MGHDK and CDR2 as SYGVNS. The CDR3 is CASMSVYEQYF. For the CDR3, the DNA is TGTGCCAGCATGTCGGTCTACGAGCAGTACTTC.

The chain employs TRBV11-2 and TRBJ1-5, with a weak D call TRBD1 (5 bases). The CDR3 is 14 amino acids. V dropped 5 bases and J dropped 4 bases, with 12 bases sitting between them. Germline V gives CDR1 SGHAT, CDR2 FQNNGV. The CDR3 reads CASSQAGPNQPQHF. In DNA form, the CDR3 reads TGTGCCAGCAGCCAGGCGGGGCCAAATCAGCCCCAGCATTTT.

The chain recombines TRBV5-1 with TRBJ2-3; 9 bases match TRBD1. Germline V lookup: CDR1 SGHRS, CDR2 YFSETQ. The CDR3 runs to 16 residues. The J segment lost 2 bases and the V segment lost 5 bases, leaving 9 bases of the junction unmatched. The chain's CDR3 is CASRARWDRATDTQYF. DNA for the CDR3: TGCGCCAGCAGGGCTCGCTGGGACAGGGCCACAGATACGCAGTATTTT.

The chain is built from TRBV7-3 and TRBJ2-1, with D tentatively TRBD2 (6 bases). CDR1 and CDR2 from the germline V gene are SGHTA and FQGTGA. Trimming pared 5 bases from V and 5 bases from J, leaving 19 bases between. This CDR3 has 16 residues. CDR3 protein: CASSRTGRRSDNEQFF. For the CDR3, the DNA is TGTGCCAGCAGCCGAACCGGGAGACGAAGTGACAATGAGCAGTTCTTC. Full variable domain (remainder filled in from reference TRBV7-3 and TRBJ2-1): GAGVSQTPSNKVTEKGKYVELRCDPISGHTALYWYRQSLGQGPEFLIYFQGTGAADDSGLPNDRFFAVRPEGSVSTLKIQRTERGDSAVYLCASSRTGRRSDNEQFFGPGTRLTVL.

On this clone: The conserved phenylalanine or tryptophan normally closing the CDR3 is absent here, so this likely arose from a read error. The limits of the CDR3 on the DNA are not certain, so only TCRdb's listed CDR3 is given. The rearrangement joins TRBV2 to TRBJ2-7; the table's D call TRBD1 went unverified against the DNA. Ends included, the CDR3 has 11 residues. In germline, CDR1 is SNHLY, CDR2 FYNNEI. CDR3 in amino acids: CASSDRDRVVG.

This rearrangement joins TRBV6-5 to TRBJ1-4; 8 positions match TRBD1. Germline assignment: CDR1 MNHEY and CDR2 SVGAGI. V was pared by 2 bases and J by 4 bases, with 3 bases of the junction left unmatched. The CDR3 length is 15 residues. The CDR3: CASSYATGDNEKLFF. In DNA, the CDR3 is TGTGCCAGCAGTTACGCGACAGGGGATAATGAAAAACTGTTTTTT.

V usage is TRBV5-6 and J usage is TRBJ2-3; TRBD1 agrees at 8 bases. Germline V gene data show CDR1 as SGHDT and CDR2 as YYEEEE. The CDR3 loop spans 17 amino acids. J was trimmed by 6 bases and V by 0 bases; bases with no gene match: 12. The CDR3 loop is CASSLGTGFYGSDTQYF. CDR3 nucleotide sequence: TGTGCCAGCAGCTTGGGGACAGGGTTTTACGGGTCGGATACGCAGTATTTT. Looking up the rest from reference TRBV5-6 and TRBJ2-3 gives the full variable domain: DAGVTQSPTHLIKTRGQQVTLRCSPKSGHDTVSWYQQALGQGPQFIFQYYEEEERQRGNFPDRFSGHQFPNYSSELNVNALLLGDSALYLCASSLGTGFYGSDTQYFGPGTRLTVL.

The chain is built from TRBV5-1 and TRBJ2-3; the D gene is possibly TRBD2 (6 bases). The germline V and J ends were trimmed by 1 base and 3 bases, with 15 bases remaining between them. Germline V CDR1 and CDR2: SGHRS, YFSETQ. The CDR3 covers 16 residues. The chain's CDR3 is CASSLNGGVDTDTQYF. The CDR3 nucleotides read TGCGCCAGCAGCTTGAATGGCGGGGTGGATACAGATACGCAGTATTTT.